A selection of T cell receptor beta chains follows, all from one sample in a study of cytomegalovirus exposure and HLA in healthy donors. Clones were read by immunoSEQ multiplex PCR, and TCRdb kept only the in-frame ones, dropping some. Here the sample spans about 110,000 clones, around 69% being singletons. Sequences were obtained from PBMCs. These receptors all stem from a woman aged 35 to 49 in good health and CMV-seropositive. Both conserved end residues are part of each CDR3. D genes are given only for firm matches. Clone size is not always given. Where it is, it says once, few, many or a class for expanded clones.

size | J | V | D | length | CDR3 | DNA
NA | TRBJ2-6 | TRBV9 | NA | 15 | CASSVRGAGANVLTF | TGTGCCAGCAGCGTAAGGGGTGCAGGGGCCAACGTCCTGACTTTC
NA | TRBJ1-5 | TRBV7-8 | NA | 14 | CASSGRGSNQPQHF | TGTGCCAGCAGCGGGAGAGGGAGCAATCAGCCCCAGCATTTT
NA | TRBJ1-1 | TRBV19 | NA | 15 | CASSQKGLMNTEAFF | TGTGCCAGTAGCCAAAAGGGACTCATGAACACTGAAGCTTTCTTT
NA | TRBJ2-7 | TRBV7-9 | NA | 13 | CASSARQDYEQYF | TGTGCCAGCAGCGCGCGACAGGACTACGAGCAGTACTTC
NA | TRBJ2-7 | TRBV7-9 | TRBD1 | 17 | CASSTRPGTGGSYEQYF | TGTGCCAGCAGCACCCGTCCGGGGACAGGGGGATCCTACGAGCAGTACTTC
NA | TRBJ1-2 | TRBV10-1 | NA | 14 | CAGGHRTANYGYTF | TGCGCCGGAGGACATAGGACAGCTAACTATGGCTACACCTTC
NA | TRBJ2-2 | TRBV10-3 | NA | 14 | CAISDPGNTGELFF | TGTGCCATCAGTGATCCCGGGAACACCGGGGAGCTGTTTTTT
NA | TRBJ2-3 | TRBV9 | NA | 14 | CASSEQGSTDTQYF | TGTGCCAGCAGCGAACAGGGTAGCACAGATACGCAGTATTTT
once | TRBJ2-7 | TRBV7-9 | TRBD1 | 15 | CASSPLRTGGDVGYF | TGTGCCAGCAGCCCCCTACGGACAGGCGGAGACGTGGGGTACTTC
NA | TRBJ2-7 | TRBV5-1 | TRBD1 | 14 | CASSLDRGDYEQYF | TGCGCCAGCAGCTTAGACAGGGGAGACTACGAGCAGTACTTC
NA | TRBJ2-5 | TRBV4-1 | NA | 14 | CASSQESVQETQYF | TGCGCCAGCAGCCAAGAATCGGTCCAAGAGACCCAGTACTTC
few | TRBJ1-1 | TRBV19 | NA | 13 | CASRIRGNTEAFF | TGTGCCAGTAGAATTCGGGGGAACACTGAAGCTTTCTTT
NA | TRBJ2-5 | TRBV19 | NA | 11 | CASSQQETQYF | TGTGCCAGTAGCCAACAAGAGACCCAGTACTTC
NA | TRBJ2-7 | TRBV9 | TRBD1 | 15 | CASSVGQGAGYEQYF | TGTGCCAGCAGCGTAGGACAGGGCGCTGGCTACGAGCAGTACTTC
NA | TRBJ1-5 | TRBV4-1 | NA | 15 | CASSTYSSSNQPQHF | TGCGCCAGCAGCACCTACTCTAGTAGCAATCAGCCCCAGCATTTT
NA | TRBJ2-1 | TRBV4-1 | NA | 16 | CASSHARVQGLNEQFF | TGCGCCAGCAGCCACGCCAGGGTCCAAGGTTTGAATGAGCAGTTCTTC
NA | TRBJ2-2 | TRBV5-1 | TRBD2 | 17 | CASSRSGAPSNTGELFF | TGCGCCAGCAGCCGTAGCGGGGCGCCCTCTAACACCGGGGAGCTGTTTTTT
NA | TRBJ1-1 | TRBV7-2 | NA | 15 | CASSFQGATNTEAFF | TGTGCCAGCAGCTTTCAGGGCGCCACGAACACTGAAGCTTTCTTT
NA | TRBJ1-1 | TRBV5-1 | TRBD1 | 13 | CASSYNGQGEAFF | TGCGCCAGCAGCTACAATGGACAGGGTGAGGCTTTCTTT
NA | TRBJ1-2 | TRBV7-2 | NA | 12 | CASSSQQGGYTF | TGTGCCAGCAGCTCGCAACAGGGTGGCTACACCTTC
NA | TRBJ1-1 | TRBV7-3 | NA | 14 | CASSPNRAGTEAFF | TGTGCCAGCAGCCCGAACAGGGCGGGCACTGAAGCTTTCTTT
NA | TRBJ1-1 | TRBV6-6 | NA | 15 | CASSYSGLPNTEAFF | TGTGCCAGCAGTTACTCGGGACTCCCGAACACTGAAGCTTTCTTT
NA | TRBJ1-1 | TRBV27 | TRBD1 | 14 | CASGTGTAISEAFF | TGTGCCAGCGGTACCGGGACAGCCATCTCTGAAGCTTTCTTT
NA | TRBJ1-6 | TRBV9 | NA | 13 | CASSVGQYEPLHF | TGTGCCAGCAGCGTAGGGCAGTATGAACCCCTCCACTTT
NA | TRBJ2-2 | TRBV2 | TRBD1 | 15 | CASIDRGPGTGELFF | TGTGCCAGCATTGACAGGGGGCCTGGCACCGGGGAGCTGTTTTTT
few | TRBJ2-7 | TRBV13 | TRBD1 | 15 | CASSSLGTGTYEQYF | TGTGCCAGCAGCTCGCTCGGGACAGGGACCTACGAGCAGTACTTC